This is a list of T cell receptor beta chains from one sample in a study of shared clonotypes between healthy human individuals. TCRdb's table, derived via immunoSEQ multiplex PCR, lists solely in-frame clones and lacks some. The sample has 850,000 to 1,200,000 clones, roughly 70% seen once. The specimen sequenced was memory CD4+ T cells sorted from blood. These receptors originate from a man younger than 35 in good health. The CDR3 runs from the conserved cysteine through the conserved F or W. D genes are given only for firm matches. Size is omitted from some rows. Given values are once, few, many or a class for expanded clones.

J gene	clone size	V gene	D gene	CDR3 protein	CDR3 DNA
TRBJ2-5	NA	TRBV4-1	TRBD1	CASSQATGGRETQYF	TGCGCCAGCAGCCAAGCGACAGGGGGCCGGGAGACCCAGTACTTC
TRBJ1-1	NA	TRBV2	NA	CASSIVEGVGTEAFF	TGTGCCAGCAGTATCGTTGAAGGGGTGGGCACTGAAGCTTTCTTT
TRBJ2-2	NA	TRBV7-9	TRBD2	CASSYGGAVAGTGELFF	TGTGCCAGCAGCTACGGGGGGGCAGTCGCCGGCACCGGGGAGCTGTTTTTT
TRBJ1-1	NA	TRBV7-6	TRBD1	CASSSERQGEAFF	TGTGCCAGCAGCTCAGAGAGACAGGGGGAAGCTTTCTTT
TRBJ2-5	NA	TRBV5-6	TRBD1	CASSSLQGFETQYF	TGTGCCAGCAGCTCGCTACAGGGGTTTGAGACCCAGTACTTC
TRBJ2-5	once	TRBV2	TRBD2	CASIVGTSGGRSETQYF	TGTGCCAGCATAGTAGGGACTAGCGGGGGGAGGTCAGAGACCCAGTACTTC
TRBJ2-7	NA	TRBV28	NA	CASPPPGGGFDEQYF	TGTGCCAGCCCCCCGCCGGGAGGGGGCTTCGACGAGCAGTACTTC
TRBJ2-3	NA	TRBV7-8	NA	CASSRGRNPITDTQYF	TGTGCCAGCAGTCGCGGGCGGAACCCAATCACAGATACGCAGTATTTT
TRBJ2-5	NA	TRBV2	TRBD2	CASMDPGGETQYF	TGTGCCAGCATGGATCCGGGGGGAGAGACCCAGTACTTC
TRBJ2-2	NA	TRBV7-9	NA	CASSLMSTRGTGELFF	TGTGCCAGCAGCTTAATGTCCACCCGGGGCACCGGGGAGCTGTTTTTT
TRBJ2-7	NA	TRBV5-1	NA	CASNRAPSWEQYF	TGCGCCAGCAACAGGGCTCCCTCCTGGGAGCAGTACTTC
TRBJ2-5	NA	TRBV2	NA	CASSGYYQETQYF	TGTGCCAGCAGCGGGTATTACCAAGAGACCCAGTACTTC
TRBJ2-3	NA	TRBV18	TRBD2	CASSPRSGKSTDTQYF	TGTGCCAGCTCACCACGGAGCGGGAAAAGCACAGATACGCAGTATTTT
TRBJ2-3	few	TRBV9	TRBD2	CASSPRTSGGTQYF	TGTGCCAGCAGCCCGAGGACTAGCGGGGGGACGCAGTATTTT
TRBJ2-1	few	TRBV9	TRBD2	CASSVVEGRDEQFF	TGTGCCAGCAGCGTAGTAGAGGGGAGGGATGAGCAGTTCTTC
TRBJ2-7	many	TRBV28	TRBD1	CASTRQGRYEQYF	TGTGCCAGCACCAGACAGGGGCGCTACGAGCAGTACTTC
TRBJ1-2	NA	TRBV20-1	TRBD1	CSAWTGGGYTF	TGCAGTGCCTGGACAGGGGGAGGCTACACCTTC
TRBJ2-1	NA	TRBV30	NA	CAWGHRKAREQFF	TGTGCCTGGGGACATAGGAAGGCCCGAGAGCAGTTCTTC
TRBJ1-2	NA	TRBV7-2	TRBD1	CASSLDGTGTYGYTF	TGTGCCAGCAGCTTAGACGGGACAGGAACCTATGGCTACACCTTC
TRBJ1-6	NA	TRBV7-9	NA	CASSPSRGDSPLHF	TGTGCCAGCAGCCCATCCCGGGGGGATTCACCCCTCCACTTT
TRBJ1-5	NA	TRBV6-5	NA	CASSVPGSRAQHF	TGTGCCAGCAGTGTACCCGGGAGTCGGGCCCAGCATTTT
TRBJ2-4	NA	TRBV5-5	NA	CASSVDGNIQYF	TGTGCCAGCAGCGTAGATGGAAACATTCAGTACTTC
TRBJ2-2	NA	TRBV9	NA	CASRSSAGNTGELFF	TGTGCCAGCCGGTCGAGCGCAGGGAACACCGGGGAGCTGTTTTTT
TRBJ1-5	NA	TRBV15	NA	CATSRGGVGQPQHF	TGTGCCACCAGCAGAGGGGGAGTCGGTCAGCCCCAGCATTTT
TRBJ1-2	few	TRBV30	NA	CAWSRRDHGYTF	TGTGCCTGGAGTCGACGGGACCATGGCTACACCTTC
TRBJ2-7	NA	TRBV2	NA	CASTNTYEQYF	TGTGCCAGCACCAACACCTACGAGCAGTACTTC
TRBJ2-7	once	TRBV5-1	TRBD1	CASSPGGAEQYF	TGCGCCAGCAGCCCAGGGGGCGCCGAGCAGTACTTC
TRBJ2-1	NA	TRBV11-3	NA	CASSLGAGHNEQFF	TGTGCCAGCAGCTTAGGCGCTGGACACAATGAGCAGTTCTTC
TRBJ1-2	NA	TRBV10-3	NA	CAISEGIQGGYTF	TGTGCCATCAGTGAGGGGATTCAGGGGGGCTACACCTTC
TRBJ2-1	NA	TRBV29-1	TRBD2	CSVESGGYNEQFF	TGCAGCGTTGAAAGCGGGGGTTACAATGAGCAGTTCTTC
TRBJ1-1	NA	TRBV10-3	TRBD1	CAISRQGGGMNTEAFF	TGTGCCATCAGTCGACAGGGGGGAGGCATGAACACTGAAGCTTTCTTT
TRBJ1-6	NA	TRBV5-6	NA	CASSLDKIYNSPLHF	TGTGCCAGCAGCTTGGATAAGATCTATAATTCACCCCTCCACTTT
TRBJ2-1	few	TRBV19	TRBD1	CASSRDRGYNEQFF	TGTGCCAGTAGTCGAGACAGGGGTTACAATGAGCAGTTCTTC
TRBJ2-3	NA	TRBV29-1	NA	CSVRDLGDTQYF	TGCAGCGTCAGAGATTTAGGGGATACGCAGTATTTT
TRBJ2-3	NA	TRBV6-1	NA	CASVRAEATDTQYF	TGTGCCAGCGTTCGGGCAGAAGCCACAGATACGCAGTATTTT
TRBJ2-2	NA	TRBV6-4	TRBD2	CASSESGGAGELFF	TGTGCCAGCAGTGAGAGCGGGGGTGCCGGGGAGCTGTTTTTT
TRBJ1-5	NA	TRBV5-6	NA	CASSLYGVGESNQPQHF	TGTGCCAGCAGCTTGTACGGGGTGGGAGAAAGCAATCAGCCCCAGCATTTT
TRBJ2-2	NA	TRBV29-1	TRBD1	CSVSQGGGELFF	TGCAGCGTTTCACAGGGGGGCGGGGAGCTGTTTTTT
TRBJ2-5	NA	TRBV2	TRBD2	CASRLAGGRETQYF	TGTGCCAGCAGACTAGCGGGGGGTCGAGAGACCCAGTACTTC
TRBJ2-7	NA	TRBV5-1	TRBD2	CASSSGLAGTSYEQYF	TGCGCCAGCAGCTCGGGACTAGCGGGAACCTCCTACGAGCAGTACTTC